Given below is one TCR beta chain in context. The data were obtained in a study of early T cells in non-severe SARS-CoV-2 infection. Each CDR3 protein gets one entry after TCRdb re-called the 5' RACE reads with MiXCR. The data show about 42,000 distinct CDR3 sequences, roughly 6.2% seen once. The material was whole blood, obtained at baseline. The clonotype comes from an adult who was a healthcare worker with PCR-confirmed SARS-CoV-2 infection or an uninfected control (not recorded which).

CDR3 amino acids: CAWSVQANTEAFF. The CDR3 region has the DNA TGTGCCTGGAGTGTACAAGCGAACACTGAAGCTTTCTTT. The chain has TRBV30 and TRBJ1-1, with D uncertain. The germline V gene has CDR1 GTSNPN and CDR2 SVGIG (reference sequence). Trimming cost V 0 bases and J 1 base, with 6 bases left between them. The CDR3 extends over 13 amino acids.